Sequencing of this TCR beta chain was carried out in a study of OX40 agonist ivuxolimab in advanced cancers. Study-level information: Ivuxolimab, an antibody that agonizes OX40 (CD134), was administered to the patients.

The germline V gene has CDR1 LGHNA and CDR2 YSLEER. The CDR3 is 16 residues long. V was pared by 1 base and J by 5 bases, with 15 bases between. The method was immunoSEQ multiplex PCR; TCRdb's version includes in-frame clones alone and lacks a portion of them. The sample holds tens of thousands of clones, around 89% seen once. The specimen comprised CD4+ or CD8+ T cells sorted from blood, sampled in a trial of the OX40 agonist ivuxolimab. The rearrangement joins TRBV4-3 to TRBJ2-1; no definite D call. The source of this sequence is an adult with an advanced solid tumor such as melanoma, head and neck, liver or kidney cancer. The CDR3 loop reads CASSQGRGSQNNEQFF. CDR3 in DNA: TGCGCCAGCAGCCAAGGCCGAGGCTCTCAGAACAATGAGCAGTTCTTC.